The T cell receptor beta chain described here comes from a study of T-cell memory formation after mild COVID-19. For the study at large: TCR clusters largely stayed donor specific. Findings and limits, study-wide: Researchers found some responding clones in pre-infection memory, a sign that cross-reactive memory joined. The study found balanced CD4/CD8 in clones contracting day 15 to 85 and a CD4+ lean in later expanders.

In the case of this clonotype: Its antigen is as yet unknown.

Germline CDR1 and CDR2: LGHNA and YSLEER. Trimming took 2 bases from V and 5 from J; bases not matched to a gene: 3. The CDR3 contains 15 residues. TCRdb analysed the 5' RACE reads with MiXCR anew, one entry per CDR3 protein. The sample holds more than 120,000 distinct CDR3 sequences; about 6% are singletons and the top ten take under 2.5%. This clonotype was sampled from an adult woman who had mild COVID-19 (a few samples of this study predate the infection). Cell type and time point are not known. J is TRBJ1-5 and V is TRBV4-3; TRBD1 aligns across 10 bases. Material for sequencing was PBMCs or a T cell subset sorted from them (not recorded which). The CDR3 loop reads CASSQPGTGDQPQHF. CDR3 nucleotides: TGCGCCAGCAGCCAACCCGGGACAGGGGATCAGCCCCAGCATTTT.